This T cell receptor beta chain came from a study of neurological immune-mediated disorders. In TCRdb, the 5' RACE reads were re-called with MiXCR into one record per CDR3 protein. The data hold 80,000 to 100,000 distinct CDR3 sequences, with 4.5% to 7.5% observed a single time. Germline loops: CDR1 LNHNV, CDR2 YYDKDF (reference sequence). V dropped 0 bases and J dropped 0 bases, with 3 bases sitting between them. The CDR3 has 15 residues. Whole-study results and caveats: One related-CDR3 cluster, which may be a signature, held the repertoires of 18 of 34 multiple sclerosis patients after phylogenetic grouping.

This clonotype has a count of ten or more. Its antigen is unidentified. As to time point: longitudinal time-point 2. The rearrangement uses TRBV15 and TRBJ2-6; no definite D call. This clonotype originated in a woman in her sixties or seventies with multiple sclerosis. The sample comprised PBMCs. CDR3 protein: CATSRDGSGANVLTF. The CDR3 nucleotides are TGTGCCACCAGCAGAGACGGCTCTGGGGCCAACGTCCTGACTTTC. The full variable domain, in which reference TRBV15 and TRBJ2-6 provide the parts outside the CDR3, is DAMVIQNPRYQVTQFGKPVTLSCSQTLNHNVMYWYQQKSSQAPKLLFHYYDKDFNNEADTPDNFQSRRPNTSFCFLDIRSPGLGDTAMYLCATSRDGSGANVLTFGAGSRLTVL.